The 15 T cell receptor beta chains reported below all come from one sample, sequenced in a study of CD8 T cells in ankylosing spondylitis. TCRdb analysed the 5' RACE reads with MiXCR anew, one entry per CDR3 protein. This sample yields around 150,000 distinct CDR3 sequences, of which around 45% are seen a single time; about 15% belongs to the top ten. Sequenced sample: synovial fluid, either unsorted or a sorted T cell fraction (not recorded which). These receptors all come from a male donor with ankylosing spondylitis.

V is TRBV7-3 and J is TRBJ1-1; D is undetermined. This CDR3 contains 13 residues. V gave up 5 bases and J gave up 4 bases, with 11 bases separating them. CDR1 SGHTA and CDR2 FQGTGA come from the germline V gene. CDR3 sequence reads: CASSTEGGTEAFF. The CDR3 nucleotides are TGTGCCAGCAGCACAGAGGGCGGCACTGAAGCTTTCTTT.

This chain connects TRBV24-1 to TRBJ1-4; no firm D call. The CDR3 loop spans 15 amino acids. Germline lookup yields CDR1 KGHDR and CDR2 SFDVKD. V was cut by 4 bases and J by 0 bases, with 8 bases left in between. The CDR3 region is CATSESDATNEKLFF. CDR3 DNA sequence: TGTGCCACCAGTGAATCAGACGCAACTAATGAAAAACTGTTTTTT.

V is TRBV5-1 and J is TRBJ2-1; TRBD1 matches 9 bases. J was trimmed by 0 bases and V by 4 bases; bases with no gene match: 11. The CDR3 has 18 amino acids. From germline, CDR1 is SGHRS and CDR2 YFSETQ. The CDR3 sequence: CASSPQGTGLSSYNEQFF. In DNA form, the CDR3 reads TGCGCCAGCAGCCCGCAAGGGACAGGGTTGAGCTCCTACAATGAGCAGTTCTTC.

The chain employs TRBV28 and TRBJ1-5; D is possibly TRBD1 (5 bases). The CDR3 consists of 15 residues. CDR1 is MDHEN, CDR2 SYDVKM, per germline. The V end lost 7 bases, the J end lost 2 bases, and 15 bases lay between the germline ends. CDR3 residues: CASTSGARGNQPQHF. The CDR3 coding sequence is TGTGCCAGCACTTCCGGGGCGAGGGGCAATCAGCCCCAGCATTTT. Together with reference TRBV28 and TRBJ1-5, the CDR3 gives the full variable domain: DVKVTQSSRYLVKRTGEKVFLECVQDMDHENMFWYRQDPGLGLRLIYFSYDVKMKEKGDIPEGYSVSREKKERFSLILESASTNQTSMYLCASTSGARGNQPQHFGDGTRLSIL.

The CDR3 coding sequence is TGTGCCACCAGCAGACCGGGACTGCTATACGCGGATACGCAGTATTTT. Amino acid sequence: CATSRPGLLYADTQYF. V and J are TRBV15 and TRBJ2-3, with D possibly TRBD2 on 6 matching bases. Germline CDR1 LNHNV, CDR2 YYDKDF (reference sequence). The CDR3 is made up of 16 amino acids. The ends were cut back, 2 bases at V and 6 bases at J, with 18 bases in the middle. Full variable domain (remainder filled in from reference TRBV15 and TRBJ2-3): DAMVIQNPRYQVTQFGKPVTLSCSQTLNHNVMYWYQQKSSQAPKLLFHYYDKDFNNEADTPDNFQSRRPNTSFCFLDIRSPGLGDTAMYLCATSRPGLLYADTQYFGPGTRLTVL.

Here the CDR3 DNA reads TGCAGTGCTAGAAGCCTCCCGGGTACCTACAATGAGCAGTTCTTC. Translating it yields CSARSLPGTYNEQFF. V and J are TRBV20-1 and TRBJ2-1, with no clear D. CDR3 length: 15 residues. CDR1 is DFQATT, CDR2 SNEGSKA, per germline (reference sequence). The V end lost 2 bases, the J end lost 2 bases, and 13 bases lay between the germline ends.

The chain combines TRBV9 with TRBJ2-2; D might be TRBD2 (6 bases). V gave up 4 bases and J gave up 3 bases, with 25 bases separating them. Germline V gene sequence: CDR1 SGDLS, CDR2 YYNGEE. CDR3 size: 19 residues. CDR3 sequence reads: CASSTQMTNGGGYTGELFF. CDR3 DNA: TGTGCCAGCAGCACTCAGATGACCAACGGGGGAGGATACACCGGGGAGCTGTTTTTT. Together with reference TRBV9 and TRBJ2-2, the CDR3 gives the full variable domain: DSGVTQTPKHLITATGQRVTLRCSPRSGDLSVYWYQQSLDQGLQFLIQYYNGEERAKGNILERFSAQQFPDLHSELNLSSLELGDSALYFCASSTQMTNGGGYTGELFFGEGSRLTVL.

The V and J genes are TRBV28 and TRBJ2-2; no definite D call. Germline-derived CDR1 and CDR2 are MDHEN and SYDVKM. With 7 bases removed from V and 1 base from J, the gap between germline ends came to 19 bases. The CDR3 runs to 17 residues. The CDR3 reads CASTASRGRLNTGELFF. The DNA for the CDR3 is TGTGCCAGCACCGCCTCAAGAGGCCGGCTGAACACCGGGGAGCTGTTTTTT.

The chain employs TRBV4-1 and TRBJ1-2, with unresolved D. Trimming took off 5 bases at V and 0 bases at J, with 16 bases between the two ends. This CDR3 spans 16 amino acids. CDR1 is MGHRA and CDR2 is YSYEKL in the germline V gene. CDR3 region: CASSYDRIEPNYGYTF. For the CDR3, the DNA is TGCGCCAGCAGCTATGACCGGATAGAACCTAACTATGGCTACACCTTC.

V and J are TRBV6-1 and TRBJ2-7; weak D call: TRBD1 (6 bases). Germline V gives CDR1 MNHNS, CDR2 SASEGT. The V gene lost 3 bases and the J gene lost 9 bases, with 12 bases spanning the gap. CDR3 length: 12 amino acids. The CDR3 is CASSETGLWQYF. In DNA form, the CDR3 reads TGTGCCAGCAGTGAGACAGGTTTATGGCAGTACTTC.

This chain links TRBV13 with TRBJ2-5; 8 positions agree with TRBD1. V lost 1 base to trimming and J lost 1 base; unmatched junction nucleotides: 2. Looked up from germline, CDR1 is PRHDT and CDR2 is FYEKMQ (reference sequence). This CDR3 has 15 amino acids. DNA for the CDR3: TGTGCCAGCAGCTTAGCAGGACAGGGCCAAGAGACCCAGTACTTC. Protein sequence: CASSLAGQGQETQYF.

The chain joins TRBV5-1 to TRBJ2-2; D is undetermined. Trimming cost V 4 bases and J 7 bases, with 8 bases left between them. The CDR3 extends over 12 amino acids. CDR1 and CDR2 from the germline V gene are SGHRS and YFSETQ. In DNA form, the CDR3 reads TGCGCCAGCAGCCGACCGGTCGGGGAGCTGTTTTTT. This translates into CASSRPVGELFF.

V gene TRBV29-1 combines with J gene TRBJ2-2; 7 nucleotides match TRBD2. The V and J ends lost 3 bases and 7 bases, in that order; junction bases with no gene match: 5. The CDR3 sequence is 13 residues long. Germline V gives CDR1 SQVTM, CDR2 ANQGSEA. The CDR3 sequence is CSVEGGNDGELFF. The CDR3 DNA is TGCAGCGTTGAGGGGGGGAACGACGGGGAGCTGTTTTTT.

The chain couples TRBV9 to TRBJ1-2; D gene unclear. The V gene lost 0 bases and the J gene lost 4 bases, with 10 bases spanning the gap. The germline CDR1 and CDR2 sequences are SGDLS and YYNGEE. This CDR3 has 14 amino acids. CDR3 in amino acids: CASSVGFGIYGYTF. Written as DNA, the CDR3 is TGTGCCAGCAGCGTAGGATTCGGTATCTATGGCTACACCTTC.

The J gene is TRBJ2-7, the V gene TRBV7-9, with 9 bases aligning to TRBD2. The J segment lost 7 bases and the V segment lost 5 bases, leaving 6 bases of the junction unmatched. Per germline, CDR1 SEHNR and CDR2 FQNEAQ (reference sequence). The CDR3 has 13 residues. The CDR3 reads CASSPAGGEEQYF. The CDR3 DNA is TGTGCCAGCAGCCCGGCGGGGGGGGAAGAGCAGTACTTC.